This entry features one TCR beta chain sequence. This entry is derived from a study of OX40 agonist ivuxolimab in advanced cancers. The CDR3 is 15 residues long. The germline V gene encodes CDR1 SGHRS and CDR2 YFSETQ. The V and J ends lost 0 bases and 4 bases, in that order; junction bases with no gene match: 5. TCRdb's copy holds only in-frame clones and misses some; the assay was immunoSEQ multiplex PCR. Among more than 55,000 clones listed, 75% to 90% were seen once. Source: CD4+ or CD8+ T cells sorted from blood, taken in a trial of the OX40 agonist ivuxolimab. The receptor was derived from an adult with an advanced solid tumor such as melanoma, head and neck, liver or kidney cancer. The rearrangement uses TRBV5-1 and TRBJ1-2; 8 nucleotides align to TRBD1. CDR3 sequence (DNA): TGCGCCAGCAGCTTGGGGCAGGGGGCCGGCTATGGCTACACCTTC. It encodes CASSLGQGAGYGYTF.